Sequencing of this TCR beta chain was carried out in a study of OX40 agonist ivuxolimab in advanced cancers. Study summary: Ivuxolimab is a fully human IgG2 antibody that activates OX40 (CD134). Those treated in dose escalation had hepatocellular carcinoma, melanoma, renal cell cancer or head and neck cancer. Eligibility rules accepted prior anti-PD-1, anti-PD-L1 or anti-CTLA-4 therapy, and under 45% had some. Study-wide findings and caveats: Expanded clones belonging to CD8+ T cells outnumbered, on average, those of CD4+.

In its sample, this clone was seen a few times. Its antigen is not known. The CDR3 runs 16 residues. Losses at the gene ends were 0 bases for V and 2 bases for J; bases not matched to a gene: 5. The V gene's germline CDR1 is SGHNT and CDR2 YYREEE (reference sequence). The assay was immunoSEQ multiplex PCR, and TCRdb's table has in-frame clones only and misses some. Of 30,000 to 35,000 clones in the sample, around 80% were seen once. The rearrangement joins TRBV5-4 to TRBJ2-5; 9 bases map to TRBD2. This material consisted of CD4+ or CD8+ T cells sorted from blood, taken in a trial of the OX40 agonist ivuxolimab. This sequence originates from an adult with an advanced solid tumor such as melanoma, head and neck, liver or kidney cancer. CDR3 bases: TGTGCCAGCAGCTTGGGACTAGCGGTATCACAAGAGACCCAGTACTTC. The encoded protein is CASSLGLAVSQETQYF.